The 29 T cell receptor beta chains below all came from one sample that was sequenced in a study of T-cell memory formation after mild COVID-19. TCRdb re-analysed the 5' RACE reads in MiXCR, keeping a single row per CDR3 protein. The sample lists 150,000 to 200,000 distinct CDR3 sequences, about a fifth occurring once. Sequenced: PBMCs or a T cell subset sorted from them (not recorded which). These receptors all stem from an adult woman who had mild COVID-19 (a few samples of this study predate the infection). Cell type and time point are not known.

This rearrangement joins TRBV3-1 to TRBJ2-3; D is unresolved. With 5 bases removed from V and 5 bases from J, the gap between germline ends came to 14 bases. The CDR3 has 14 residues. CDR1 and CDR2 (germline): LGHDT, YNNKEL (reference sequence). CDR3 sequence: CASSTTLSLDTQYF. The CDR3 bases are TGTGCCAGCAGCACCACCCTCTCGCTAGATACGCAGTATTTT.

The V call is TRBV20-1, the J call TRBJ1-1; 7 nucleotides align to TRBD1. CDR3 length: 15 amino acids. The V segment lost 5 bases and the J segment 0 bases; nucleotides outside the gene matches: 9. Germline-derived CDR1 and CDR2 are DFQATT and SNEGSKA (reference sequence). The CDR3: CSAPVPGQMNTEAFF. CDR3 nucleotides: TGCAGTGCTCCTGTACCGGGACAGATGAACACTGAAGCTTTCTTT.

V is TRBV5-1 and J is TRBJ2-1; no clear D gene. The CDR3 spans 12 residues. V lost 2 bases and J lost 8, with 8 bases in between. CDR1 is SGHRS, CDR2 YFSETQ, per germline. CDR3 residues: CASSFGFDEQFF. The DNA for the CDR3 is TGCGCCAGCAGCTTCGGGTTCGATGAGCAGTTCTTC.

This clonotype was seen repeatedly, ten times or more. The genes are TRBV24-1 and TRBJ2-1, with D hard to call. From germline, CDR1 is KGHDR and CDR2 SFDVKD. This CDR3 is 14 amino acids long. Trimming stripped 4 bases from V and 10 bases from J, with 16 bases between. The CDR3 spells CATSDDNLLREQFF. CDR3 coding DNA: TGTGCCACCAGTGACGATAACCTTTTGCGGGAGCAGTTCTTC.

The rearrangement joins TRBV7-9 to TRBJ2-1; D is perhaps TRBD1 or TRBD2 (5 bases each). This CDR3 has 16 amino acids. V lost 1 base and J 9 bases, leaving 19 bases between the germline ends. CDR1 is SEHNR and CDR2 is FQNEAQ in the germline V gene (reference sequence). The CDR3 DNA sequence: TGTGCCAGCAGCTTAGTCGGGGACCCCCCTACAGTTGAGCAGTTCTTC. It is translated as CASSLVGDPPTVEQFF.

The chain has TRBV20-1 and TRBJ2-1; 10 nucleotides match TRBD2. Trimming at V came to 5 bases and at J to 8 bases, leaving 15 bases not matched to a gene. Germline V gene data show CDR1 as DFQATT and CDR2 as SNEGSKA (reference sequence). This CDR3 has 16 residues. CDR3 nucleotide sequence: TGCAGTGCTCGAAGGACTAGCGGAAGTGTACCCCATGAGCAGTTCTTC. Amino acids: CSARRTSGSVPHEQFF.

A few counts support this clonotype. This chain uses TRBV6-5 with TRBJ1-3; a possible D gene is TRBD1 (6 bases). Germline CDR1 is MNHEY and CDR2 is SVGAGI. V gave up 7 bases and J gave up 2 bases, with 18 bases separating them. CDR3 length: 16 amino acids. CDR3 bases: TGTGCCAGCACCTCGGGCCCTCAGGGGACTGGAAACACCATATATTTT. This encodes CASTSGPQGTGNTIYF.

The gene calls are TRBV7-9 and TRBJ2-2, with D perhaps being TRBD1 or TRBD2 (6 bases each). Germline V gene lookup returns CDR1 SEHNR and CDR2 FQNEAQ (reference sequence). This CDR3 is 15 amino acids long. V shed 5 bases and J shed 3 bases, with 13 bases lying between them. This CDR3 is CASSVKGGYTGELFF. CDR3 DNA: TGTGCCAGCAGCGTCAAAGGGGGGTACACCGGGGAGCTGTTTTTT.

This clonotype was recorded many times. In nucleotides, the CDR3 is TGCGCCAGCAGCCCATGGGGGCAGGGGAGCTCTGGGGCCAACGTCCTGACTTTC. This codes for CASSPWGQGSSGANVLTF. The rearrangement joins TRBV4-3 to TRBJ2-6, with D perhaps TRBD1 (6 bases). Per germline, CDR1 LGHNA and CDR2 YSLEER. The CDR3 sequence is 18 residues long. V lost 4 bases and J lost 0, with 16 bases in between.

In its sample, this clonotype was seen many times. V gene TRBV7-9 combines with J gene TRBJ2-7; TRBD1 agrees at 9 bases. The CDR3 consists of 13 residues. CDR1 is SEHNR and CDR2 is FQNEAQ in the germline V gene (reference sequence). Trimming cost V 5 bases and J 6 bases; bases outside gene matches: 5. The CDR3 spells CASSPQGASEQYF. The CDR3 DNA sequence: TGTGCCAGCAGCCCACAGGGGGCATCCGAGCAGTACTTC.

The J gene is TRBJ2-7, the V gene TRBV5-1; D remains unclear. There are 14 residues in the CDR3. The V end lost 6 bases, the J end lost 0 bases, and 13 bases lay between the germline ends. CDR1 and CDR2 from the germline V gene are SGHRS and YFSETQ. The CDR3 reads CASKAYSSSYEQYF. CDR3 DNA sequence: TGCGCCAGCAAAGCATACTCCAGCTCCTACGAGCAGTACTTC.

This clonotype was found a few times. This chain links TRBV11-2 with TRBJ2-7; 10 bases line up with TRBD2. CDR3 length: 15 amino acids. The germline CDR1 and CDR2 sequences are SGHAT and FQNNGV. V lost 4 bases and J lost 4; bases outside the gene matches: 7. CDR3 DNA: TGTGCCAGCAGCTCTGAACTAGCGGGGTGGTACGAGCAGTACTTC. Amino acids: CASSSELAGWYEQYF. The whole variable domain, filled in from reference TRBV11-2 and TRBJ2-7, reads EAGVAQSPRYKIIEKRQSVAFWCNPISGHATLYWYQQILGQGPKLLIQFQNNGVVDDSQLPKDRFSAERLKGVDSTLKIQPAKLEDSAVYLCASSSELAGWYEQYFGPGTRLTVT.

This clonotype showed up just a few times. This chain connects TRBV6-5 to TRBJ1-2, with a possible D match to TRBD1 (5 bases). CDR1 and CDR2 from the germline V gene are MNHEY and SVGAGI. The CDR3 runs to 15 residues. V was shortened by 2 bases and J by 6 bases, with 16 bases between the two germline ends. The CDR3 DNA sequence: TGTGCCAGCAGTTACACTCCAGGGATGAGGAATGGCTACACCTTC. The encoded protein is CASSYTPGMRNGYTF.

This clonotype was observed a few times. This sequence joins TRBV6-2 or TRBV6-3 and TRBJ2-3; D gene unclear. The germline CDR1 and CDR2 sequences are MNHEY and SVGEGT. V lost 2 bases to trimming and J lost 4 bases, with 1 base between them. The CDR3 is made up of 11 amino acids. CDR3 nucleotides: TGTGCCAGCAGTTACCCAGATACGCAGTATTTT. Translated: CASSYPDTQYF.

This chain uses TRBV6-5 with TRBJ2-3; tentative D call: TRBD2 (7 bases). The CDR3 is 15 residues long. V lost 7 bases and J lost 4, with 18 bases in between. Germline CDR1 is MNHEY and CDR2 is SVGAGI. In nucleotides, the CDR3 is TGTGCCAGCATCCCGGAGGGGGGGCGCTCAGATACGCAGTATTTT. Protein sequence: CASIPEGGRSDTQYF.

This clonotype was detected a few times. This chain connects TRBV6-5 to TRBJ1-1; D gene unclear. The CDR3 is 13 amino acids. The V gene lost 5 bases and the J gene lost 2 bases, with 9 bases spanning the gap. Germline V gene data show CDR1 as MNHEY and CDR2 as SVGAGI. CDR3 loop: CASSIGINTEAFF. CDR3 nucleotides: TGTGCCAGCAGTATTGGGATTAACACTGAAGCTTTCTTT.

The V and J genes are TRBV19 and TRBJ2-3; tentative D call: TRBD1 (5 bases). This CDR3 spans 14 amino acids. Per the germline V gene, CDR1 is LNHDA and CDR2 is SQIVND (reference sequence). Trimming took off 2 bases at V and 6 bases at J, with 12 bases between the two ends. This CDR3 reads CASSIMQGGDTQYF. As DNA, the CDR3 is TGTGCCAGTAGTATAATGCAGGGTGGGGATACGCAGTATTTT. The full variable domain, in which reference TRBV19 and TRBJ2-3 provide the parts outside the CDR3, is DGGITQSPKYLFRKEGQNVTLSCEQNLNHDAMYWYRQDPGQGLRLIYYSQIVNDFQKGDIAEGYSVSREKKESFPLTVTSAQKNPTAFYLCASSIMQGGDTQYFGPGTRLTVL.

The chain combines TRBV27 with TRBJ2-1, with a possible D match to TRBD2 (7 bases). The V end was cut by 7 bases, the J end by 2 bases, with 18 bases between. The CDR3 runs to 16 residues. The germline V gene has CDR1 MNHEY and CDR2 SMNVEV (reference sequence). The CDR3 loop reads CASTPVAGATYNEQFF. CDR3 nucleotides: TGTGCCAGCACCCCCGTGGCGGGGGCTACCTACAATGAGCAGTTCTTC.

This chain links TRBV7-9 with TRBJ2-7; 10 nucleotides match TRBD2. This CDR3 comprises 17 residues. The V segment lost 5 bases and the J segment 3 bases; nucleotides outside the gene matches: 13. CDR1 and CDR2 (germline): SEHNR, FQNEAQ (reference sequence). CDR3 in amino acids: CASSPLGSGLAFYEQYF. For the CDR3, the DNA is TGTGCCAGCAGCCCACTCGGCTCGGGACTAGCGTTCTACGAGCAGTACTTC.

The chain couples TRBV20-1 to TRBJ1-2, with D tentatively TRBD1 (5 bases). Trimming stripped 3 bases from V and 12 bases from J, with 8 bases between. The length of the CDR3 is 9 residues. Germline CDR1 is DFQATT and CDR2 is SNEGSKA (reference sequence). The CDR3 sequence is CSASRGHTF. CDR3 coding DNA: TGCAGTGCTAGCCGGGGCCACACCTTC.

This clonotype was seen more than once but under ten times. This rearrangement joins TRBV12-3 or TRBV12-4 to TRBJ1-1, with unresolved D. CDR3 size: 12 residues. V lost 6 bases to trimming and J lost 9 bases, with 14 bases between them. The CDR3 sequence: CASRSPSEKAFF. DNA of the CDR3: TGTGCCAGCAGGTCCCCCTCTGAAAAAGCTTTCTTT.

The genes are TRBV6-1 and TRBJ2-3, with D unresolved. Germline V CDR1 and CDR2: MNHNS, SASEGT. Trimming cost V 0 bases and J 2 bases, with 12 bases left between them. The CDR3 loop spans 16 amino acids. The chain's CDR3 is CASSEAAGSSTDTQYF. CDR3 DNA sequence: TGTGCCAGCAGTGAAGCAGCCGGCTCATCCACAGATACGCAGTATTTT.

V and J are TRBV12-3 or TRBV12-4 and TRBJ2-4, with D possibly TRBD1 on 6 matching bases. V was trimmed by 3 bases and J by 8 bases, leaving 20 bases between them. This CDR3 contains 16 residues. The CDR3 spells CASSFTRGGTLDIQYF. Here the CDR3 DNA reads TGTGCCAGCAGTTTCACTAGAGGGGGTACTTTAGACATTCAGTACTTC.

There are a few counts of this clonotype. The CDR3 nucleotides are TGTGCCAGCAGTTTGTTTACTAGCGGGAAGAATGAGCAGTTCTTC. Translated, it gives CASSLFTSGKNEQFF. V and J are TRBV12-3 or TRBV12-4 and TRBJ2-1; 10 bases are a match to TRBD2. The junction had 6 bases not matched to a gene; V was cut back by 3 bases and J by 7 bases. The length of the CDR3 is 15 residues.

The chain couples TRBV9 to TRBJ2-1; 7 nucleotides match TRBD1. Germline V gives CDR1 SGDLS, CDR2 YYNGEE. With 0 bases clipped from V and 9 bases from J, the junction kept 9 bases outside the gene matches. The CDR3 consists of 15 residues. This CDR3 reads CASSVEAGGVGEQFF. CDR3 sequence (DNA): TGTGCCAGCAGCGTAGAGGCAGGGGGTGTAGGTGAGCAGTTCTTC.

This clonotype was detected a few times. Here the CDR3 reads CASSLGGEYSGANVLTF. As DNA, the CDR3 is TGTGCCAGCTCTCTTGGCGGTGAATACTCTGGGGCCAACGTCCTGACTTTC. The chain links TRBV6-6 to TRBJ2-6; D unresolved. Germline V gives CDR1 MNHNY, CDR2 SVGAGI (reference sequence). The CDR3 is made up of 17 amino acids. Trimming took 8 bases from V and 0 from J, leaving 17 bases between them.

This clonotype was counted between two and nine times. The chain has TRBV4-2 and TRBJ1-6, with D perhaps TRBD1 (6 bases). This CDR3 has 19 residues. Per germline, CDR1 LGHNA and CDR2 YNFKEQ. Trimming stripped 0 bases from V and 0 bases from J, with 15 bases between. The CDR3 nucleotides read TGTGCCAGCAGCCAAGATAGGGTCCGAGGGGGCTCCTATAATTCACCCCTCCACTTT. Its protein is CASSQDRVRGGSYNSPLHF.

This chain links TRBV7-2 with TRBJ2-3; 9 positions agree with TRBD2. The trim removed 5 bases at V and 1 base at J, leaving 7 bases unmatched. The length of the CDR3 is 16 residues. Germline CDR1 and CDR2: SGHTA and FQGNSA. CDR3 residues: CASSPLAGRGTDTQYF. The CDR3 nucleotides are TGTGCCAGCAGCCCCCTAGCGGGAAGGGGCACAGATACGCAGTATTTT. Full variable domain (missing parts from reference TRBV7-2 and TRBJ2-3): GAGVSQSPSNKVTEKGKDVELRCDPISGHTALYWYRQSLGQGLEFLIYFQGNSAPDKSGLPSDRFSAERTGGSVSTLTIQRTQQEDSAVYLCASSPLAGRGTDTQYFGPGTRLTVL.

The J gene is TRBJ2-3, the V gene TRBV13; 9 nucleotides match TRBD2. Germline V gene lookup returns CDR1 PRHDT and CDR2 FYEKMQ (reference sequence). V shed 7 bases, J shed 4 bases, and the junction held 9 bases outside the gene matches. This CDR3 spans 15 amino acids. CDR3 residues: CASNPRAGGPDTQYF. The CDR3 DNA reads TGTGCCAGCAACCCTCGGGCGGGGGGGCCAGATACGCAGTATTTT.